The 30 T cell receptor beta chains below come from one sample, sequenced in a study of T cell clonotyping in hematopoietic cell transplantation. Specified time point: recipient sample about 28 days before transplant, after cytoreduction. Generated by immunoSEQ multiplex PCR, the TCRdb table keeps only in-frame clones and is missing some. This sample has about 10,000 clones, with approximately 92% found just once. Material: peripheral blood mononuclear cells, obtained before stem cell transplant. All receptors derive from a middle-aged woman with acute myeloid leukemia. Some clones in this sample may be carry-over from other donors' samples.

This clone was counted a single time. The V and J genes are TRBV27 and TRBJ2-5; TRBD1 aligns across 11 bases. The germline gives CDR1 MNHEY, CDR2 SMNVEV (reference sequence). The CDR3 spans 14 residues. The junction had 9 bases not matched to a gene; V was cut back by 11 bases and J by 4 bases. The CDR3 nucleotides are TGTGCCTCCTCGGAAGGGACAGGGGGAGAGACCCAGTACTTC. Encoded protein: CASSEGTGGETQYF.

CDR3 in amino acids: CASSYGVEAFF. The CDR3 DNA follows: TGCGCCAGCAGCTACGGGGTTGAAGCTTTCTTT. This sequence joins TRBV5-1 and TRBJ1-1; D is ambiguous. The CDR3 is made up of 11 amino acids. Trimming cost V 3 bases and J 7 bases, with 7 bases left between them. From germline, CDR1 is SGHRS and CDR2 YFSETQ.

The V gene is TRBV6-5, the J gene TRBJ2-7; D unresolved. Deletions cut 5 bases from V and 2 bases from J, with 7 bases between. Per germline, CDR1 MNHEY and CDR2 SVGAGI. The CDR3 covers 12 residues. The CDR3 sequence is CASSVNPYEQYF. The CDR3 nucleotides are TGTGCCAGCAGTGTAAACCCCTACGAGCAGTACTTC.

The gene calls are TRBV5-1 and TRBJ1-5, with 7 bases lining up with TRBD1. Losses at the gene ends were 0 bases for V and 3 bases for J; bases not matched to a gene: 6. This CDR3 spans 16 amino acids. The germline gives CDR1 SGHRS, CDR2 YFSETQ. This CDR3 reads CASSLVPGQYNQPQHF. CDR3 DNA: TGCGCCAGCAGCTTGGTCCCGGGACAGTACAATCAGCCCCAGCATTTT. The full variable domain, in which reference TRBV5-1 and TRBJ1-5 provide the parts outside the CDR3, is KAGVTQTPRYLIKTRGQQVTLSCSPISGHRSVSWYQQTPGQGLQFLFEYFSETQRNKGNFPGRFSGRQFSNSRSEMNVSTLELGDSALYLCASSLVPGQYNQPQHFGDGTRLSIL.

This clone was observed a single time. This sequence joins TRBV10-2 and TRBJ1-2, with D perhaps TRBD1 (5 bases). The V and J ends lost 0 bases and 2 bases respectively, with 7 bases between them. Germline loops: CDR1 WSHSY, CDR2 SAAADI. The CDR3 sequence is 14 residues long. CDR3 in amino acids: CASSESNRNYGYTF. CDR3 bases: TGCGCCAGCAGTGAGTCGAACAGGAACTATGGCTACACCTTC.

The J gene is TRBJ1-3, the V gene TRBV18; D is uncertain. The CDR3 loop spans 16 amino acids. V lost 0 bases and J lost 0, with 9 bases in between. CDR1 KGHSH and CDR2 LQKENI come from the germline V gene. In DNA form, the CDR3 reads TGTGCCAGCTCACCACCGATGGGGTACTCTGGAAACACCATATATTTT. Its translation is CASSPPMGYSGNTIYF.

The genes are TRBV27 and TRBJ1-1; TRBD1 might be the D (6 bases). The V end was cut by 4 bases, the J end by 1 base, with 10 bases between. Germline CDR1 and CDR2: MNHEY and SMNVEV (reference sequence). The CDR3 contains 14 residues. CDR3 in DNA: TGTGCCAGCAGTTCGCTACAGGGGAACACTGAAGCTTTCTTT. This gives the protein CASSSLQGNTEAFF.

The chain couples TRBV7-9 to TRBJ2-7; D is possibly TRBD1 or TRBD2 (5 bases each). CDR3 size: 16 residues. The germline V and J ends were trimmed by 4 bases and 0 bases, with 16 bases remaining between them. From germline, CDR1 is SEHNR and CDR2 FQNEAQ (reference sequence). The CDR3 DNA is TGTGCCAGCAGCTCGATCACAGCGGACACCTCCTACGAGCAGTACTTC. This codes for CASSSITADTSYEQYF.

The chain links TRBV5-4 to TRBJ2-2, with 11 positions matching TRBD1. Germline loops: CDR1 SGHNT, CDR2 YYREEE (reference sequence). The CDR3 is 16 residues long. Trimming at V came to 4 bases and at J to 4 bases, leaving 6 bases not matched to a gene. The CDR3 loop reads CASSPFGTGGTGELFF. The CDR3 DNA sequence: TGTGCCAGCAGCCCCTTCGGGACAGGGGGCACCGGGGAGCTGTTTTTT. Filled out from reference TRBV5-4 and TRBJ2-2, the complete variable domain reads ETGVTQSPTHLIKTRGQQVTLRCSSQSGHNTVSWYQQALGQGPQFIFQYYREEENGRGNFPPRFSGLQFPNYSSELNVNALELDDSALYLCASSPFGTGGTGELFFGEGSRLTVL.

The chain recombines TRBV9 with TRBJ2-1; D could derive from TRBD1 or TRBD2 (5 bases each). The CDR3 runs to 16 residues. The germline CDR1 and CDR2 sequences are SGDLS and YYNGEE. Trimming took 1 base from V and 8 from J, leaving 19 bases between them. The CDR3 is CASSVTLWGTDDEQFF. The DNA of the CDR3 is TGTGCCAGCAGCGTAACCCTATGGGGGACGGACGATGAGCAGTTCTTC.

The rearrangement uses TRBV29-1 and TRBJ2-3; weak D call: TRBD2 (6 bases). From germline, CDR1 is SQVTM and CDR2 ANQGSEA. V was trimmed by 0 bases and J by 1 base, leaving 11 bases between them. The CDR3 is 15 amino acids. The CDR3 region is CSVEDRASGTDTQYF. The CDR3 DNA is TGCAGCGTTGAAGATCGGGCTAGCGGCACAGATACGCAGTATTTT.

This clone was detected a few times. The V and J genes are TRBV4-1 and TRBJ2-7; no firm D call. The CDR3 has 14 residues. Germline CDR1 reads MGHRA; CDR2 reads YSYEKL. Trimming took off 3 bases at V and 7 bases at J, with 16 bases between the two ends. In DNA, the CDR3 is TGCGCCAGCAGCCAGGGTTTGGGCCGCTGGGAGCAGTACTTC. Translated: CASSQGLGRWEQYF.

The V call is TRBV4-1, the J call TRBJ1-1; a possible D gene is TRBD1 (5 bases). The CDR3 is 14 amino acids. The germline gives CDR1 MGHRA, CDR2 YSYEKL. V lost 1 base, J lost 3 bases, and 9 bases lay in between. The CDR3 region has the DNA TGCGCCAGCAGCCAAGGGTTGGGGGACACTGAAGCTTTCTTT. Translated, it gives CASSQGLGDTEAFF.

The genes are TRBV7-2 and TRBJ2-7; TRBD2 matches 8 bases. The CDR3 sequence is 15 residues long. V was clipped by 1 base and J by 3 bases; unmatched bases: 5. From germline, CDR1 is SGHTA and CDR2 FQGNSA. The CDR3 here is CASSLGPGGLYEQYF. The CDR3 DNA is TGTGCCAGCAGCTTAGGGCCGGGGGGGCTCTACGAGCAGTACTTC.

The rearrangement uses TRBV4-2 and TRBJ2-7; no definite D call. Germline lookup yields CDR1 LGHNA and CDR2 YNFKEQ. Trimming shortened V by 1 base and J by 4 bases, and 8 bases separated the two germline ends. The CDR3 loop spans 13 amino acids. As DNA, the CDR3 is TGTGCCAGCAGCCAAGCCGGATATTACGAGCAGTACTTC. This encodes CASSQAGYYEQYF.

The chain joins TRBV4-1 to TRBJ2-1, with 7 bases lining up with TRBD2. Trimming cost V 7 bases and J 8 bases; bases outside gene matches: 11. The CDR3 contains 14 residues. The germline gives CDR1 MGHRA, CDR2 YSYEKL. The CDR3 protein is CASTIEAGLYEQFF. CDR3 DNA sequence: TGCGCCAGCACCATAGAAGCGGGATTATATGAGCAGTTCTTC.

This chain connects TRBV27 to TRBJ2-5; TRBD2 might be the D (5 bases). The J call is uncertain, as TRBJ2-7 better fits the DNA end. The germline gives CDR1 MNHEY, CDR2 SMNVEV (reference sequence). The CDR3 is 14 amino acids. CDR3 amino acids: CASSLRGSTYEQYF. The CDR3 DNA reads as TGTGCCAGCAGTTTACGGGGATCAACCTACGAGCAGTACTTC.

V is TRBV10-1 and J is TRBJ2-2; D is perhaps TRBD1 (5 bases). Germline V gene data show CDR1 as WNHNN and CDR2 as SYGVQD (reference sequence). The CDR3 spans 14 residues. The V and J ends lost 4 bases and 8 bases respectively, with 14 bases between them. The chain's CDR3 is CASSVAQGSGELFF. As DNA, the CDR3 is TGCGCCAGCAGTGTCGCCCAGGGATCGGGGGAGCTGTTTTTT.

The chain carries TRBV29-1 and TRBJ2-3; D tentatively fits TRBD1 or TRBD2 (5 bases each). V was clipped by 7 bases and J by 3 bases, with 11 bases between them. CDR1 and CDR2 (germline): SQVTM, ANQGSEA. The CDR3 covers 12 residues. Here the CDR3 DNA reads TGCAGCGCGGGACGGTTAACAGATACGCAGTATTTT. Translated, it gives CSAGRLTDTQYF.

The chain joins TRBV11-2 to TRBJ2-1; 7 bases are a match to TRBD2. This CDR3 is built from 19 residues. The germline CDR1 and CDR2 sequences are SGHAT and FQNNGV. V was pared by 1 base and J by 0 bases, with 12 bases of the junction left unmatched. In DNA form, the CDR3 reads TGTGCCAGCAGCTTAGGCTTCAAGATAGCGGGTAGCTCCTACAATGAGCAGTTCTTC. Its translation: CASSLGFKIAGSSYNEQFF. The full variable domain, completed using reference TRBV11-2 and TRBJ2-1, is EAGVAQSPRYKIIEKRQSVAFWCNPISGHATLYWYQQILGQGPKLLIQFQNNGVVDDSQLPKDRFSAERLKGVDSTLKIQPAKLEDSAVYLCASSLGFKIAGSSYNEQFFGPGTRLTVL.

The chain has TRBV5-1 and TRBJ1-2; D is perhaps TRBD1 (5 bases). From germline, CDR1 is SGHRS and CDR2 YFSETQ. This CDR3 is built from 14 residues. The germline V and J ends were trimmed by 4 bases and 6 bases, with 16 bases remaining between them. CDR3 in DNA: TGCGCCAGCAGCCCCGAACAGGCACGGCATGGCTACACCTTC. This encodes CASSPEQARHGYTF.

The genes are TRBV5-1 and TRBJ1-1; TRBD1 aligns across 8 bases. V lost 4 bases, J lost 1 base, and 18 bases stayed unmatched. CDR1 and CDR2 (germline): SGHRS, YFSETQ. The CDR3 spans 19 residues. The CDR3, as DNA: TGCGCCAGCAGCCCTAGTCCTCCGGGACAGGCAAACCGGAACACTGAAGCTTTCTTT. Protein: CASSPSPPGQANRNTEAFF.

V usage is TRBV7-9 and J usage is TRBJ1-2, with D unclear. CDR1 and CDR2 (germline): SEHNR, FQNEAQ (reference sequence). There are 15 residues in the CDR3. V lost 1 base and J 1 base, leaving 10 bases between the germline ends. CDR3 sequence (DNA): TGTGCCAGCAGCTTAGAGGGCAGTTATAACTATGGCTACACCTTC. Translating it yields CASSLEGSYNYGYTF.

This chain joins TRBV27 and TRBJ1-2, with D perhaps TRBD1 (6 bases). Germline lookup yields CDR1 MNHEY and CDR2 SMNVEV (reference sequence). The CDR3 totals 13 residues. V lost 8 bases and J lost 3, with 13 bases in between. CDR3 in amino acids: CASSRGRYYGYTF. CDR3 sequence (DNA): TGTGCCAGCTCCAGGGGAAGGTACTATGGCTACACCTTC.

The V and J genes are TRBV14 and TRBJ1-1; no reliable D call. V was cut by 1 base and J by 11 bases, with 11 bases left in between. The length of the CDR3 is 12 residues. Germline V gives CDR1 SGHDN, CDR2 FVKESK. CDR3 DNA sequence: TGTGCCAGCAGCCAAGTAGAGGGCAAGGCTTTCTTT. It specifies CASSQVEGKAFF.

The chain is built from TRBV14 and TRBJ2-2; 9 positions match TRBD2. The V segment lost 6 bases and the J segment 12 bases; nucleotides outside the gene matches: 11. The V gene's germline CDR1 is SGHDN and CDR2 FVKESK. CDR3 length: 14 residues. The CDR3 DNA follows: TGTGCCAGCAGTCCTGACCATCTAGCGGGACAGCTGTTTTTT. Encoded protein: CASSPDHLAGQLFF.

The chain links TRBV7-2 to TRBJ2-5, with TRBD1 matching over 9 bases. The CDR3 totals 16 residues. The J segment lost 4 bases and the V segment lost 2 bases, leaving 8 bases of the junction unmatched. Germline CDR1 reads SGHTA; CDR2 reads FQGNSA. This CDR3 reads CASSLRGQGWGETQYF. The CDR3 bases are TGTGCCAGCAGCTTACGGGGACAGGGCTGGGGAGAGACCCAGTACTTC.

The chain is built from TRBV4-2 and TRBJ2-2, with 14 bases that match TRBD2. J was trimmed by 2 bases and V by 4 bases; bases with no gene match: 15. The CDR3 extends over 21 amino acids. Per the germline V gene, CDR1 is LGHNA and CDR2 is YNFKEQ. This CDR3 reads CASSLRKGTSGRGSNTGELFF. CDR3 coding DNA: TGTGCCAGCAGCCTCCGAAAAGGGACTAGCGGGAGAGGGAGTAACACCGGGGAGCTGTTTTTT.

This rearrangement joins TRBV29-1 to TRBJ2-7, with 7 positions matching TRBD1. J lost 5 bases, V lost 7 bases, and 14 bases had no gene match. The germline V gene has CDR1 SQVTM and CDR2 ANQGSEA. The CDR3 has 14 residues. CDR3 sequence: CSANFNRGPHEQYF. The CDR3 DNA is TGCAGCGCCAACTTTAACAGGGGTCCCCACGAGCAGTACTTC.

The V and J genes are TRBV27 and TRBJ2-7; a possible D gene is TRBD1 (6 bases). V was shortened by 6 bases and J by 7 bases, with 16 bases between the two germline ends. The CDR3 contains 13 residues. CDR1 is MNHEY and CDR2 is SMNVEV in the germline V gene (reference sequence). CDR3 sequence (DNA): TGTGCCAGCAGCCTACAGGGAACGGGGGAGCAGTACTTC. The encoded protein is CASSLQGTGEQYF.